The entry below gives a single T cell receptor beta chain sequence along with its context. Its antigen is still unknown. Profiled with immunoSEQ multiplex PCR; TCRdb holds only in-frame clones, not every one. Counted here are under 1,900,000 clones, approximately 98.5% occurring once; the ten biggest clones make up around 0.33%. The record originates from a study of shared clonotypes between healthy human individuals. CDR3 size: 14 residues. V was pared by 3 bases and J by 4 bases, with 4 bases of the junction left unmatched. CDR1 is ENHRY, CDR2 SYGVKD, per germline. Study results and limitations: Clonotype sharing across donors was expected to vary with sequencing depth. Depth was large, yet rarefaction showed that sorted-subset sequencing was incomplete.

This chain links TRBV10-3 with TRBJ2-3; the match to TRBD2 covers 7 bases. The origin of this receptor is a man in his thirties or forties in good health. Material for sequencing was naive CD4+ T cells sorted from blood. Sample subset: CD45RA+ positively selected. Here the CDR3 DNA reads TGTGCCATCAGTGAACCAGGGAGGGCAGATACGCAGTATTTT. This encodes CAISEPGRADTQYF.